The sequence of this TCR beta chain was determined in a study of cytomegalovirus exposure and HLA in healthy donors. Germline V lookup: CDR1 GTSNPN, CDR2 SVGIG (reference sequence). V was trimmed by 2 bases and J by 1 base, leaving 11 bases between them. The CDR3 has 15 residues. Points from the study as a whole: The study found most TCR sequences rare, yet found some public TCRs in many donors.

The assay was immunoSEQ multiplex PCR, and TCRdb's table has in-frame clones only and misses some. This table holds approximately 81,000 clones, just under 95% found once. A remark on this clone: The antigen is undetermined.

The origin of this receptor is a man aged 18 to 30 in good health and CMV-seronegative. The genes are TRBV30 and TRBJ1-4, with a weak D call TRBD1 (6 bases). The material sequenced was PBMCs. The CDR3 region is CAWSKPGQTNEKLFF. The DNA for the CDR3 is TGTGCCTGGAGTAAACCGGGACAAACTAATGAAAAACTGTTTTTT.